Listed here are 19 T cell receptor beta chains from one sample, sequenced in a study of shared clonotypes between healthy human individuals. The method was immunoSEQ multiplex PCR; TCRdb's version includes in-frame clones alone and lacks a portion of them. This sample has around 2.3 million clones; around 95% occur once, and the top ten carry roughly 0.13%. Sample: naive CD4+ T cells sorted from blood. Subset described: CD45RA+ positively selected. The receptors were sampled from a man younger than 35 in good health.

This rearrangement joins TRBV7-2 to TRBJ1-2; D is uncertain. Trimming took 3 bases from V and 6 from J, leaving 20 bases between them. Germline CDR1 SGHTA, CDR2 FQGNSA. The CDR3 is 16 residues long. This chain's CDR3 is CASSFFPGPTLDGYTF. In nucleotides, the CDR3 is TGTGCCAGCAGCTTTTTTCCGGGCCCCACGCTAGATGGCTACACCTTC.

The V and J genes are TRBV7-2 and TRBJ2-3; weak D call: TRBD2 (5 bases). The germline V gene has CDR1 SGHTA and CDR2 FQGNSA. V lost 3 bases and J lost 2, with 12 bases in between. This CDR3 spans 15 amino acids. The CDR3 sequence is CASSFQALATDTQYF. The CDR3 DNA follows: TGTGCCAGCAGCTTTCAAGCCCTAGCCACAGATACGCAGTATTTT.

This chain joins TRBV5-1 and TRBJ2-5, with D tentatively TRBD1 (6 bases). V was cut by 4 bases and J by 4 bases, with 8 bases left in between. CDR1 is SGHRS and CDR2 is YFSETQ in the germline V gene. The CDR3 has 12 amino acids. In nucleotides, the CDR3 is TGCGCCAGCAGCCAGACAGGAGAGACCCAGTACTTC. It codes for CASSQTGETQYF.

CDR3 in DNA: TGTGCCAGCAGTCCGGGACAGGAGCGACTAGCGGGTACTTCAGATACGCAGTATTTT. Translating gives CASSPGQERLAGTSDTQYF. The genes are TRBV6-4 and TRBJ2-3; TRBD2 agrees at 10 bases. The CDR3 contains 19 residues. In germline, CDR1 is MRHNA, CDR2 SNTAGT. The V segment lost 5 bases and the J segment 4 bases; nucleotides outside the gene matches: 18.

The chain uses TRBV7-9 and TRBJ2-2; D is unresolved. CDR3 size: 13 residues. V gave up 5 bases and J gave up 13 bases, with 17 bases separating them. From germline, CDR1 is SEHNR and CDR2 FQNEAQ (reference sequence). CDR3 nucleotides: TGTGCCAGCAGCCTACTGACAAGACTTGGGCTGTTTTTT. Its translation: CASSLLTRLGLFF.

The chain is built from TRBV2 and TRBJ2-7; 7 bases match TRBD1. Germline CDR1 SNHLY, CDR2 FYNNEI. The CDR3 loop spans 16 amino acids. V trimming: 5 bases; J trimming: 0 bases; junction bases outside the gene matches: 10. The CDR3, as DNA: TGTGCCAGCAGTCCCACTGACAGGGCAATCTCCTACGAGCAGTACTTC. The encoded protein is CASSPTDRAISYEQYF.

Notes on this clone: At one of its ends the junction is not consistent with the germline gene, which may arise from a read error. The chain combines TRBV7-7 with TRBJ2-5, with 10 bases aligning to TRBD2. The CDR3 consists of 15 residues. CDR1 and CDR2 from the germline V gene are SSHAT and FNYEAQ (reference sequence). Here the CDR3 DNA reads TGTGCTAGCAGCTTAGCACCGACTAGCGGGGAGACCCAGTACTTC. Protein sequence: CASSLAPTSGETQYF.

This sequence joins TRBV11-3 and TRBJ2-2; 8 bases align to TRBD1. The J segment lost 1 base and the V segment lost 7 bases, leaving 5 bases of the junction unmatched. This CDR3 region has 15 residues. Germline CDR1 SGHNT, CDR2 YENEEA. CDR3 bases: TGTGCCAGCACCCTAACAGGGGGGAACACCGGGGAGCTGTTTTTT. It translates to CASTLTGGNTGELFF.

V and J are TRBV27 and TRBJ1-1; D is uncertain. Trimming left V 10 bases short and J 8 bases short, with 20 bases between. Germline CDR1 is MNHEY and CDR2 is SMNVEV (reference sequence). The CDR3 is 13 amino acids. This CDR3 reads CATSNFGGFEAFF. For the CDR3, the DNA is TGTGCCACCTCCAACTTCGGTGGTTTCGAAGCTTTCTTT.

The V gene is TRBV28, the J gene TRBJ2-7; D ambiguous. V was shortened by 3 bases and J by 11 bases, with 11 bases between the two germline ends. This CDR3 has 11 amino acids. From germline, CDR1 is MDHEN and CDR2 SYDVKM. CDR3 sequence: CASSFERIKYF. As DNA, the CDR3 is TGTGCCAGCAGTTTCGAAAGGATAAAGTACTTC.

Note on this clone: Other DNA sequences in the same sample also yield this CDR3. The chain uses TRBV6-1 and TRBJ1-4, with D tentatively TRBD1 (6 bases). CDR1 and CDR2 from the germline V gene are MNHNS and SASEGT. The CDR3 spans 14 residues. Trimming shortened V by 7 bases and J by 3 bases, and 12 bases separated the two germline ends. The CDR3 here is CASTPQGPNEKLFF. DNA for the CDR3: TGTGCCAGCACCCCACAGGGACCTAATGAAAAACTGTTTTTT.

The chain links TRBV7-9 to TRBJ2-1, with a tentative D call TRBD2 (8 bases). The CDR3 sequence is 16 residues long. The V end was cut by 4 bases, the J end by 3 bases, with 16 bases between. Germline V gene lookup returns CDR1 SEHNR and CDR2 FQNEAQ (reference sequence). The CDR3 protein is CASSSREGAVYNEQFF. The CDR3 nucleotides are TGTGCCAGCAGCTCCCGGGAGGGGGCTGTCTACAATGAGCAGTTCTTC. Supplemented by reference TRBV7-9 and TRBJ2-1, the full variable domain reads DTGVSQNPRHKITKRGQNVTFRCDPISEHNRLYWYRQTLGQGPEFLTYFQNEAQLEKSRLLSDRFSAERPKGSFSTLEIQRTEQGDSAMYLCASSSREGAVYNEQFFGPGTRLTVL.

This clone was seen a few times. The chain is built from TRBV5-1 and TRBJ1-6, with TRBD1 matching 7 bases. The germline CDR1 and CDR2 sequences are SGHRS and YFSETQ. There are 16 residues in the CDR3. Trimming took 3 bases from V and 9 from J; bases not matched to a gene: 12. The CDR3 sequence is CASSSQIGQAGSPLHF. The CDR3 DNA reads as TGCGCCAGCAGCTCACAAATTGGACAGGCCGGTTCACCCCTCCACTTT.

For the CDR3, the DNA is TGCGCCAGCAGCCCCCAAGGACAGGGTGGCTACACCTTC. This sequence encodes CASSPQGQGGYTF. The chain carries TRBV4-1 and TRBJ1-2; TRBD1 matches at 8 bases. The V gene end was trimmed by 4 bases and the J gene end by 7 bases; junction bases not matched to a gene: 5. This CDR3 has 13 residues. Per germline, CDR1 MGHRA and CDR2 YSYEKL.

The CDR3 DNA reads TGTGCCAGCAGTGAACAGGGTAGGCAGCCCCAGCATTTT. It codes for CASSEQGRQPQHF. The V gene is TRBV6-1, the J gene TRBJ1-5, with D possibly matching TRBD1 (5 bases). The CDR3 is made up of 13 amino acids. Germline V CDR1 and CDR2: MNHNS, SASEGT. V lost 2 bases and J 7 bases, leaving 9 bases between the germline ends.

V is TRBV7-2 and J is TRBJ1-1; tentatively, D is TRBD1 (5 bases). The V end lost 1 base, the J end lost 8 bases, and 8 bases lay between the germline ends. The V gene's germline CDR1 is SGHTA and CDR2 FQGNSA. The CDR3 has 12 residues. CDR3 amino acids: CASSLDWGEAFF. CDR3 sequence (DNA): TGTGCCAGCAGCTTAGATTGGGGGGAAGCTTTCTTT.

The V call is TRBV27, the J call TRBJ2-1; 7 nucleotides agree with TRBD1. The V gene's germline CDR1 is MNHEY and CDR2 SMNVEV (reference sequence). J was trimmed by 4 bases and V by 5 bases; bases with no gene match: 8. The CDR3 length is 15 residues. The CDR3 region has the DNA TGTGCCAGCAGTCACGTCCGGGACAGATACAATGAGCAGTTCTTC. It yields the protein CASSHVRDRYNEQFF.

The chain employs TRBV7-2 and TRBJ2-2; TRBD2 matches at 9 bases. Losses at the gene ends were 5 bases for V and 6 bases for J; bases not matched to a gene: 10. The CDR3 is 16 amino acids. Germline CDR1 is SGHTA and CDR2 is FQGNSA. In DNA form, the CDR3 reads TGTGCCAGCAGCCTCCTGACTAGCGGTGGCGCCGGGGAGCTGTTTTTT. Translation: CASSLLTSGGAGELFF.

The chain employs TRBV9 and TRBJ2-5; 11 positions match TRBD2. Germline lookup yields CDR1 SGDLS and CDR2 YYNGEE. The CDR3 covers 18 residues. Trimming removed 0 bases from V and 0 bases from J; junction bases left unmatched: 7. The CDR3 reads CASSVAPSGGSDQETQYF. DNA of the CDR3: TGTGCCAGCAGCGTAGCTCCTAGCGGGGGGTCCGACCAAGAGACCCAGTACTTC.